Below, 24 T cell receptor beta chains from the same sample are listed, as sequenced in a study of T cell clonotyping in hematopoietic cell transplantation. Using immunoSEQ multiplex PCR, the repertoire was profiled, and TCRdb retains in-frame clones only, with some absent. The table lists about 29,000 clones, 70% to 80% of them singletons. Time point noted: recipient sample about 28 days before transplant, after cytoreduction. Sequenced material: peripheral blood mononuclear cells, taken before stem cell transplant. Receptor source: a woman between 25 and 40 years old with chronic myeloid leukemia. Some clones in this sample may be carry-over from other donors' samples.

CDR3 DNA: TGTGCCAGCAGCCCCCCCGCAGGGGTGAACACTGAAGCTTTCTTT. Its translation: CASSPPAGVNTEAFF. V gene TRBV28 combines with J gene TRBJ1-1, with D maybe TRBD1 (6 bases). Germline CDR1 is MDHEN and CDR2 is SYDVKM. This CDR3 has 15 residues. Trimming cost V 6 bases and J 0 bases, with 14 bases left between them.

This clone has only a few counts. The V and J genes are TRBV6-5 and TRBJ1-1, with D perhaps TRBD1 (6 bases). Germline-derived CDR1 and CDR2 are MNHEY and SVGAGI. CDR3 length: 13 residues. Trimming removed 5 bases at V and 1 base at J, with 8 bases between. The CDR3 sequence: CASSRQANTEAFF. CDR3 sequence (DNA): TGTGCCAGCAGTCGACAGGCGAACACTGAAGCTTTCTTT.

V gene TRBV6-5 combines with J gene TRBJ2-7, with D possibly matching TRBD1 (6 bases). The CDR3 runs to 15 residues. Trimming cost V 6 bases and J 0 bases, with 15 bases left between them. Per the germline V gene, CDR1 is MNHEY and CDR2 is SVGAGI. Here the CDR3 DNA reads TGTGCCAGCAGACCTTGGGGGCGGAGCTCCTACGAGCAGTACTTC. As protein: CASRPWGRSSYEQYF.

CDR3 loop: CAWSPSGEVPEAFF. In nucleotides, the CDR3 is TGTGCCTGGAGTCCATCTGGAGAGGTCCCTGAAGCTTTCTTT. The chain combines TRBV30 with TRBJ1-1; no firm D call. The CDR3 runs to 14 residues. Germline CDR1 is GTSNPN and CDR2 is SVGIG (reference sequence). The ends were cut back, 2 bases at V and 6 bases at J, with 16 bases in the middle.

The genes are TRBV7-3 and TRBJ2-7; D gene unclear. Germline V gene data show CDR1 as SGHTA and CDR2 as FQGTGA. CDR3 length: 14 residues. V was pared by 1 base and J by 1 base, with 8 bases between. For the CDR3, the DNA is TGTGCCAGCAGCTTAAACGCACAGTCCTACGAGCAGTACTTC. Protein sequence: CASSLNAQSYEQYF.

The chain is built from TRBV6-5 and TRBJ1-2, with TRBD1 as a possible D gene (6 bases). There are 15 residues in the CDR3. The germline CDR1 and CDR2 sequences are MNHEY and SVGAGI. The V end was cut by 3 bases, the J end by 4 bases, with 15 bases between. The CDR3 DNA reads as TGTGCCAGCAGTTATCGCCTGGACAGCCTCTATGGCTACACCTTC. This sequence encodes CASSYRLDSLYGYTF.

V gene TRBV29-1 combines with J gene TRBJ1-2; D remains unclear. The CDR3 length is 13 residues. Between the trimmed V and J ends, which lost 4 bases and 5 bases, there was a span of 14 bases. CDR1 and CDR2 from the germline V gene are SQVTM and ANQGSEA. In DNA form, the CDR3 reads TGCAGCGTTGCCTTATTGAAGGGTTATGGCTACACCTTC. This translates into CSVALLKGYGYTF.

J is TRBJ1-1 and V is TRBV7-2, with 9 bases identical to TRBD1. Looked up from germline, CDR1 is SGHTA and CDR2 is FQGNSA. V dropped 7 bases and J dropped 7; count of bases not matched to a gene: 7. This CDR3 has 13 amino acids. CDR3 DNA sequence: TGTGCCAGCAAACTACAGGGGGCGGATGAAGCTTTCTTT. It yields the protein CASKLQGADEAFF.

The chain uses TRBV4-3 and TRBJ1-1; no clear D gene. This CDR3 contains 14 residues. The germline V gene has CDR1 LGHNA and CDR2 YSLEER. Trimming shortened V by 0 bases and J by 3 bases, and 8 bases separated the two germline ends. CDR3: CASSQETTDTEAFF. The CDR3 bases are TGCGCCAGCAGCCAAGAAACGACGGACACTGAAGCTTTCTTT.

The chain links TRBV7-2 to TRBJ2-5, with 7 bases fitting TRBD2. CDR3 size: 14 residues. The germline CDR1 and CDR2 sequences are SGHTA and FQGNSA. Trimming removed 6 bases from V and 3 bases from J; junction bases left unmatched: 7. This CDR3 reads CASRLHRGEETQYF. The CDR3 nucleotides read TGTGCCAGCAGACTCCATCGGGGGGAAGAGACCCAGTACTTC.

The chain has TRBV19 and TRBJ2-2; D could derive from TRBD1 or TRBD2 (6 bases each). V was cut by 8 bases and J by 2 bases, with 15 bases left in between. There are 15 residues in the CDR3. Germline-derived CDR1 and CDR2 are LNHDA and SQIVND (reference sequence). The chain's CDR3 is CASLSGASNTGELFF. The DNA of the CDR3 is TGTGCCAGTTTATCGGGGGCGTCAAACACCGGGGAGCTGTTTTTT. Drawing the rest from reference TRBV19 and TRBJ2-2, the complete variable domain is DGGITQSPKYLFRKEGQNVTLSCEQNLNHDAMYWYRQDPGQGLRLIYYSQIVNDFQKGDIAEGYSVSREKKESFPLTVTSAQKNPTAFYLCASLSGASNTGELFFGEGSRLTVL.

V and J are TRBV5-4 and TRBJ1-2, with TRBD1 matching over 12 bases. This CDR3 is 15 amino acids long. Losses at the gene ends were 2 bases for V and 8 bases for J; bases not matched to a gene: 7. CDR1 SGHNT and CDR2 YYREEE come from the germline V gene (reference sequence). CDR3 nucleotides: TGTGCCAGCAGCTTACCGGGACAGGGGGCGAAGGGCTACACCTTC. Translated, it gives CASSLPGQGAKGYTF.

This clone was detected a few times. CDR3 sequence: CARGWGNTEAFF. The CDR3 bases are TGTGCCCGGGGGTGGGGAAACACTGAAGCTTTCTTT. J is TRBJ1-1 and V is TRBV11-1; D possibly corresponds to TRBD1 (5 bases). The germline V gene has CDR1 SGHAT and CDR2 FQDESV (reference sequence). V was clipped by 11 bases and J by 2 bases, with 12 bases between them. The CDR3 covers 12 residues.

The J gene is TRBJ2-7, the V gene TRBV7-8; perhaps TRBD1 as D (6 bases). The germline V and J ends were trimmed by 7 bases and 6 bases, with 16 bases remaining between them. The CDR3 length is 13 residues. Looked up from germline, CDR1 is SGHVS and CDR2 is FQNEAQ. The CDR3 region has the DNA TGTGCCAGCAAGTACAGGGATGGTCTCGAGCAGTACGTC. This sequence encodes CASKYRDGLEQYV.

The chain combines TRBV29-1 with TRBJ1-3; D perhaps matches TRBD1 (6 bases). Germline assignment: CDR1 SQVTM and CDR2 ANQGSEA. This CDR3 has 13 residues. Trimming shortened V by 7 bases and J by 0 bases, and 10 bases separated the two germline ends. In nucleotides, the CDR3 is TGCAGCGGCAGGGGTAACTCTGGAAACACCATATATTTT. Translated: CSGRGNSGNTIYF.

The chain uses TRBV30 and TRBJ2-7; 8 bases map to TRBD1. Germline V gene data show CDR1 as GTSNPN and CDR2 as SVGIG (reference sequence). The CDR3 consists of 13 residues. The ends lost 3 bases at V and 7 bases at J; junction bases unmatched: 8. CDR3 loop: CAWSRTGTGEQYV. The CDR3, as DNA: TGTGCCTGGAGCCGGACAGGGACGGGTGAGCAGTACGTC.

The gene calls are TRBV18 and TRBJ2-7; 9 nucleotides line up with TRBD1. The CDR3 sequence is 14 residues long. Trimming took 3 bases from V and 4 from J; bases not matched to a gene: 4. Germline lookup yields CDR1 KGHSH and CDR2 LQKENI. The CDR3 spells CASSPGTGWYEQYV. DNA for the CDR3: TGTGCCAGCTCACCCGGGACAGGGTGGTACGAGCAGTACGTC.

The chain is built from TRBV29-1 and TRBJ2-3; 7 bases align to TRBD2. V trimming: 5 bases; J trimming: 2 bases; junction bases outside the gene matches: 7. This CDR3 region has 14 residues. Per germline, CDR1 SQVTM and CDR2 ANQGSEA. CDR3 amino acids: CSVTGGGATDTQYF. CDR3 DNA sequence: TGCAGCGTTACGGGCGGGGGAGCCACAGATACGCAGTATTTT.

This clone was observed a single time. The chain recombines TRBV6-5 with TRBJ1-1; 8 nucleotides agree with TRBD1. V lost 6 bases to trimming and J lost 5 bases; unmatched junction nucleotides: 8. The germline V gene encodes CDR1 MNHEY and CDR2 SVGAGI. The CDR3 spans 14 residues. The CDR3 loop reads CASSYRGSITEAFF. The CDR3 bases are TGTGCCAGCAGCTACAGGGGGAGTATAACTGAAGCTTTCTTT.

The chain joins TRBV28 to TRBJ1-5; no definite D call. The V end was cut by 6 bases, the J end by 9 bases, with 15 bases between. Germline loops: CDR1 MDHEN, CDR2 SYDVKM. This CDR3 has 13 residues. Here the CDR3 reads CASRPPGSLPQHF. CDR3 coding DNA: TGTGCCAGCAGGCCCCCGGGGAGCCTGCCCCAGCATTTT.

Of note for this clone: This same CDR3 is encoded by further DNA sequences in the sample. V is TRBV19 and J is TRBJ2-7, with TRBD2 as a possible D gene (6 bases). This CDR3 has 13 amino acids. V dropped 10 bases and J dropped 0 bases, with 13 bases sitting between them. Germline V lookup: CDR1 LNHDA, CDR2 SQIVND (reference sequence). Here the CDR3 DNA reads TGTGCCACCCAACTCGGGGGCTCCTACGAGCAGTACTTC. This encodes CATQLGGSYEQYF.

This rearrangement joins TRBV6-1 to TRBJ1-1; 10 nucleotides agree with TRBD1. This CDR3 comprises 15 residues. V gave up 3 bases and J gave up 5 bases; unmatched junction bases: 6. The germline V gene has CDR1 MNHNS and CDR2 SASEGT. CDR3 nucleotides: TGTGCCAGCAGTGACAGGGACAGGGGAAGTACTGAAGCTTTCTTT. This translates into CASSDRDRGSTEAFF.

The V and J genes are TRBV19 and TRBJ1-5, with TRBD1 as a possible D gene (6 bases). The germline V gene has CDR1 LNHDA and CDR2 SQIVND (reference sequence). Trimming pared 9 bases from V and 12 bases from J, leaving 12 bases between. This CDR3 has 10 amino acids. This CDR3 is CASSDRFQHF. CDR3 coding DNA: TGTGCCAGCAGCGACAGGTTCCAGCATTTT.

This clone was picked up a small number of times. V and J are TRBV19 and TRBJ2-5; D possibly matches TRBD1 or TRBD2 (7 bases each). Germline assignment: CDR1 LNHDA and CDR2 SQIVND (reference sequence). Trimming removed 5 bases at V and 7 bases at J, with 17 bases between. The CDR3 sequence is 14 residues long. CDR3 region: CASSPGGDGRTQYF. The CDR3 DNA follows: TGTGCCAGTAGTCCAGGGGGGGACGGACGGACCCAGTACTTC.